The 18 T cell receptor beta chains below were found in one sample sequenced in a study of cytomegalovirus exposure and HLA in healthy donors. PCR employed 60 Vbeta and 13 Jbeta primers. Libraries were prepared by immunoSEQ multiplex PCR; TCRdb keeps only in-frame clonotypes and omits some of them. Its table lists about 88,000 clones. Sequenced sample: PBMCs. The origin of the receptors is a girl between 10 and 17 years old in good health and CMV-seropositive.

This chain connects TRBV9 to TRBJ1-2, with D uncertain. V was clipped by 0 bases and J by 11 bases, with 20 bases between them. CDR3 length: 15 amino acids. CDR1 SGDLS and CDR2 YYNGEE come from the germline V gene. The CDR3 is CASSVGSSSVTGYTF. In nucleotides, the CDR3 is TGTGCCAGCAGCGTAGGGTCCAGTTCCGTGACCGGGTACACCTTC.

J is TRBJ2-5 and V is TRBV5-4; no clear D gene. The CDR3 totals 14 residues. Between the trimmed V and J ends, which lost 0 bases and 0 bases, there was a span of 6 bases. CDR1 SGHNT and CDR2 YYREEE come from the germline V gene (reference sequence). This CDR3 is CASSLGADQETQYF. The CDR3 bases are TGTGCCAGCAGCTTGGGGGCAGACCAAGAGACCCAGTACTTC.

The chain couples TRBV5-1 to TRBJ2-1, with D possibly being TRBD2 (5 bases). The germline V and J ends were trimmed by 1 base and 7 bases, with 15 bases remaining between them. CDR3 length equals 15 residues. Germline V gene lookup returns CDR1 SGHRS and CDR2 YFSETQ. This CDR3 is CASSLTAPPGNEQFF. In nucleotides, the CDR3 is TGCGCCAGCAGCTTGACTGCCCCCCCGGGGAATGAGCAGTTCTTC.

For the CDR3, the DNA is TGCGCCAGCAGCTTGGACAGGGTTCTATGGGGCTACACCTTC. Translated: CASSLDRVLWGYTF. The J gene is TRBJ1-2, the V gene TRBV5-1, with D possibly matching TRBD1 (6 bases). V was pared by 0 bases and J by 8 bases, with 14 bases between. The CDR3 totals 14 residues. The germline V gene encodes CDR1 SGHRS and CDR2 YFSETQ.

V gene TRBV18 combines with J gene TRBJ1-1; 8 nucleotides agree with TRBD1. From germline, CDR1 is KGHSH and CDR2 LQKENI. This CDR3 has 14 amino acids. V dropped 3 bases and J dropped 2; count of bases not matched to a gene: 2. CDR3: CASSPGTGNTEAFF. The CDR3 nucleotides are TGTGCCAGCTCACCCGGGACAGGTAACACTGAAGCTTTCTTT.

V is TRBV11-1 and J is TRBJ2-3, with D tentatively TRBD2 (5 bases). The length of the CDR3 is 15 residues. V was trimmed by 2 bases and J by 6 bases, leaving 15 bases between them. Germline-derived CDR1 and CDR2 are SGHAT and FQDESV (reference sequence). The CDR3 spells CASSLRPGKEDTQYF. The CDR3 DNA reads TGTGCCAGCAGCTTAAGGCCGGGAAAGGAGGATACGCAGTATTTT.

This chain uses TRBV12-5 with TRBJ1-5; D possibly corresponds to TRBD1 (5 bases). This CDR3 has 15 amino acids. V dropped 0 bases and J dropped 7 bases, with 13 bases sitting between them. The germline V gene encodes CDR1 LGHNT and CDR2 FRNRAP. The CDR3 reads CASGLVLGGEQPQHF. The CDR3 region has the DNA TGTGCTAGTGGTTTGGTACTCGGGGGGGAACAGCCCCAGCATTTT.

The chain has TRBV5-6 and TRBJ1-1; D is uncertain. V was pared by 6 bases and J by 3 bases, with 21 bases between. This CDR3 spans 16 amino acids. Germline V gives CDR1 SGHDT, CDR2 YYEEEE. The DNA for the CDR3 is TGTGCCAGCACCCTGGGAGTGACCGTCTGGGACACTGAAGCTTTCTTT. This sequence encodes CASTLGVTVWDTEAFF.

CDR3 sequence (DNA): TGTGCCAGCTCACCTCGACAGGGGGGCTACGAGCAGTACTTC. It specifies CASSPRQGGYEQYF. The chain uses TRBV18 and TRBJ2-5; TRBD1 matches 9 bases. The end of the DNA is better explained by TRBJ2-7, so the J call may be wrong. This CDR3 spans 14 amino acids. Germline V gene data show CDR1 as KGHSH and CDR2 as LQKENI.

The chain couples TRBV1 to TRBJ2-2; the D call in the table, TRBD2, was not verified against the DNA. TRBV1 constitutes a pseudogene. There are 17 residues in the CDR3. The CDR3 coding sequence is TGCACCAGCAGCATTTTTAGCGGGGGCCCGGACACCGGGGAGCTGTTTTTT. It codes for CTSSIFSGGPDTGELFF.

The chain links TRBV13 to TRBJ2-5; 10 bases agree with TRBD1. Germline lookup yields CDR1 PRHDT and CDR2 FYEKMQ (reference sequence). There are 17 residues in the CDR3. With V trimmed by 3 bases and J by 3 bases, 10 bases remained unmatched. This chain's CDR3 is CASSLTVGQGKKETQYF. The CDR3 DNA is TGTGCCAGCAGCTTGACTGTGGGACAGGGGAAAAAAGAGACCCAGTACTTC. Supplemented by reference TRBV13 and TRBJ2-5, the full variable domain reads AAGVIQSPRHLIKEKRETATLKCYPIPRHDTVYWYQQGPGQDPQFLISFYEKMQSDKGSIPDRFSAQQFSDYHSELNMSSLELGDSALYFCASSLTVGQGKKETQYFGPGTRLLVL.

J is TRBJ1-6 and V is TRBV11-3; no clear D gene. CDR1 is SGHNT and CDR2 is YENEEA in the germline V gene. CDR3 length: 16 amino acids. The ends were cut back, 5 bases at V and 7 bases at J, with 18 bases in the middle. Here the CDR3 reads CASSIDPRLPNSPLHF. CDR3 DNA sequence: TGTGCCAGCAGCATTGACCCCAGGTTGCCCAATTCACCCCTCCACTTT.

The chain is built from TRBV7-8 and TRBJ2-1, with 7 bases lining up with TRBD2. The V gene's germline CDR1 is SGHVS and CDR2 FQNEAQ. The CDR3 totals 17 residues. The V gene end was trimmed by 5 bases and the J gene end by 2 bases; junction bases not matched to a gene: 12. The CDR3 protein is CASSQDVGTTPYNEQFF. The CDR3 DNA reads TGTGCCAGCAGCCAAGATGTGGGGACTACCCCCTACAATGAGCAGTTCTTC.

V and J are TRBV7-9 and TRBJ2-3; the match to TRBD2 covers 8 bases. V was clipped by 5 bases and J by 5 bases; unmatched bases: 12. This CDR3 is 16 amino acids long. Germline CDR1 and CDR2: SEHNR and FQNEAQ (reference sequence). The CDR3 DNA sequence: TGTGCCAGCAGCCTCCCCCTCGGACTAGCAATAGATACGCAGTATTTT. Protein sequence: CASSLPLGLAIDTQYF.

The chain recombines TRBV29-1 with TRBJ2-1; TRBD1 agrees at 7 bases. The V and J ends lost 3 bases and 7 bases, in that order; junction bases with no gene match: 6. CDR1 is SQVTM, CDR2 ANQGSEA, per germline. The CDR3 runs to 13 residues. CDR3 amino acids: CSVDLDRVNEQFF. The CDR3 nucleotides are TGCAGCGTTGACCTCGACAGGGTGAATGAGCAGTTCTTC.

The chain has TRBV6-5 and TRBJ1-1; 8 nucleotides match TRBD1. In germline, CDR1 is MNHEY, CDR2 SVGAGI. CDR3 length: 14 residues. Trimming took 4 bases from V and 5 from J; bases not matched to a gene: 6. In DNA form, the CDR3 reads TGTGCCAGCAGTTCCCTGGACAGGGCGACTGAAGCTTTCTTT. It codes for CASSSLDRATEAFF.

The gene calls are TRBV28 and TRBJ2-2; the D gene is possibly TRBD1 (5 bases). In germline, CDR1 is MDHEN, CDR2 SYDVKM. The CDR3 is 16 residues long. Trimming pared 4 bases from V and 3 bases from J, leaving 15 bases between. The DNA of the CDR3 is TGTGCCAGCAGTTCGTACACCCGACAGTACACCGGGGAGCTGTTTTTT. This encodes CASSSYTRQYTGELFF.

The CDR3 spells CASSQGASTDTQYF. DNA for the CDR3: TGCGCCAGCAGCCAGGGGGCTAGCACAGATACGCAGTATTTT. The chain recombines TRBV4-1 with TRBJ2-3, with D tentatively TRBD1 (6 bases). Germline V CDR1 and CDR2: MGHRA, YSYEKL. The CDR3 has 14 amino acids. With 3 bases removed from V and 0 bases from J, the gap between germline ends came to 7 bases.